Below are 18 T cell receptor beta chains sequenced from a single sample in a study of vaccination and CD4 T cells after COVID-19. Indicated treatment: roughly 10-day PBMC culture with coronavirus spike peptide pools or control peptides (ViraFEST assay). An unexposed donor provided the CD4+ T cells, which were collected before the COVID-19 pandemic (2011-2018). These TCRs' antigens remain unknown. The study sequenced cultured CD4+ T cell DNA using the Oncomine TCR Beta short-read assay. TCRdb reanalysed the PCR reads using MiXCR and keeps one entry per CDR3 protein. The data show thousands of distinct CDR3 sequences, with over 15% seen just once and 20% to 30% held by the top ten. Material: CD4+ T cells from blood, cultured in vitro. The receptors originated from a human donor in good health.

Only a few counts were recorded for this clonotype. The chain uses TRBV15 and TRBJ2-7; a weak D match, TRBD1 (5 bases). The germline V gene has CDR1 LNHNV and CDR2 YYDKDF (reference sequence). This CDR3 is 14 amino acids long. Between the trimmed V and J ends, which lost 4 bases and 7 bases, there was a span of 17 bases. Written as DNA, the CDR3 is TGTGCCACCAGCAAAGGGTACAGGTCGGATGAGCAGTACTTC. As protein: CATSKGYRSDEQYF. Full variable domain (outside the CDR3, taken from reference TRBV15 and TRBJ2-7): DAMVIQNPRYQVTQFGKPVTLSCSQTLNHNVMYWYQQKSSQAPKLLFHYYDKDFNNEADTPDNFQSRRPNTSFCFLDIRSPGLGDTAMYLCATSKGYRSDEQYFGPGTRLTVT.

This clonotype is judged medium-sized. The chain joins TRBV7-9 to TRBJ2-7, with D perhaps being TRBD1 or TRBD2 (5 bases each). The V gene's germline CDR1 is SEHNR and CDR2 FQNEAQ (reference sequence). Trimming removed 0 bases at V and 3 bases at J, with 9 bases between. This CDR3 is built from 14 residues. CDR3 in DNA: TGTGCCAGCAGCTTAGCGGGGGTCCACTACGAGCAGTACTTC. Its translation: CASSLAGVHYEQYF.

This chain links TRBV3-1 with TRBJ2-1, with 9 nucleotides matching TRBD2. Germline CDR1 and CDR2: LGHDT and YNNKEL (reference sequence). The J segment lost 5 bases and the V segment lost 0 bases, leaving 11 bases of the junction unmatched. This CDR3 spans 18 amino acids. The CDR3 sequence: CASSQDKPLAGWDNEQFF. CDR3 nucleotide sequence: TGTGCCAGCAGCCAAGATAAGCCCCTAGCGGGGTGGGACAATGAGCAGTTCTTC.

DNA for the CDR3: TGTGCCACCAGTGATCCGTCGGAGGGAACCTACAATGAGCAGTTCTTC. Its protein is CATSDPSEGTYNEQFF. The chain combines TRBV24-1 with TRBJ2-1, with a weak D call TRBD2 (6 bases). V was shortened by 3 bases and J by 2 bases, with 13 bases between the two germline ends. CDR1 and CDR2 from the germline V gene are KGHDR and SFDVKD. The CDR3 consists of 16 residues.

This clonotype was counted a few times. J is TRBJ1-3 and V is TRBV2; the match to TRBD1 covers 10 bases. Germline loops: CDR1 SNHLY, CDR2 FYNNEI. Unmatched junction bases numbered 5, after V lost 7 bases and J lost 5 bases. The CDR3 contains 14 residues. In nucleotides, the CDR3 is TGTGCCAGCAACGGACAGGGGGATAGAAACACCATATATTTT. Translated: CASNGQGDRNTIYF.

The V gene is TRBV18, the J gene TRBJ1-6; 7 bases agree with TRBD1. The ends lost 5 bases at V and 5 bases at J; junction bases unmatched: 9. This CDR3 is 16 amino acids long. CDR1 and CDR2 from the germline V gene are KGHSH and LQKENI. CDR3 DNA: TGTGCCAGCTCAACCACCGGGACAGCTGATAATTCACCCCTCCACTTT. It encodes CASSTTGTADNSPLHF. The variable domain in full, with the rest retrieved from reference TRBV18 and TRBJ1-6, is NAGVMQNPRHLVRRRGQEARLRCSPMKGHSHVYWYRQLPEEGLKFMVYLQKENIIDESGMPKERFSAEFPKEGPSILRIQQVVRGDSAAYFCASSTTGTADNSPLHFGNGTRLTVT.

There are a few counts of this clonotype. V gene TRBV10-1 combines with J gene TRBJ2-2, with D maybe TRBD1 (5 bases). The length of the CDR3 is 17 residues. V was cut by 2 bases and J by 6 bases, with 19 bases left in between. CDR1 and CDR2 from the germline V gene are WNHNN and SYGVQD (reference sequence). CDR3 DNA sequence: TGCGCCAGCAGTGAGATCTGGGGCATGCGGACCCCCGGGGAGCTGTTTTTT. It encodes CASSEIWGMRTPGELFF.

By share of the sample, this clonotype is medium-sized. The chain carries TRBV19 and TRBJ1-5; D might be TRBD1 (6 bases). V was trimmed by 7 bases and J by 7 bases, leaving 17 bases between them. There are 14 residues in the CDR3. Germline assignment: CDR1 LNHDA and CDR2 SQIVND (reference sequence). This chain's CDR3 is CASTRGGQGQPQHF. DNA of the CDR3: TGTGCCAGTACCAGGGGAGGGCAGGGCCAGCCCCAGCATTTT.

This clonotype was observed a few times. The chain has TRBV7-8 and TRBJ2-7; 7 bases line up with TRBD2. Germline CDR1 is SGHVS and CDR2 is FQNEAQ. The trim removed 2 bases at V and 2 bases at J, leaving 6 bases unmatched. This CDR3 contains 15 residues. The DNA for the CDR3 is TGTGCCAGCAGCTTACGCGGCGGGGGTACCTACGAGCAGTACTTC. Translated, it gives CASSLRGGGTYEQYF.

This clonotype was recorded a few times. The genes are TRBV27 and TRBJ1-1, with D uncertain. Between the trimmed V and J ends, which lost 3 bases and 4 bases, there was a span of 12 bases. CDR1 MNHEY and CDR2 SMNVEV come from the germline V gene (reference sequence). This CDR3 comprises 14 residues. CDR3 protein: CASSFGRRTTEAFF. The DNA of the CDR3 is TGTGCCAGCAGTTTCGGACGCAGGACCACTGAAGCTTTCTTT.

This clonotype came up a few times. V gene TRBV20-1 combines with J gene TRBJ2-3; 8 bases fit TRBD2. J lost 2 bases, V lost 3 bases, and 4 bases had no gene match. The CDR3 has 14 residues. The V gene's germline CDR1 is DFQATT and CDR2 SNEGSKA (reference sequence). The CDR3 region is CSASGRANTDTQYF. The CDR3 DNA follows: TGCAGTGCTAGCGGGAGGGCCAACACAGATACGCAGTATTTT.

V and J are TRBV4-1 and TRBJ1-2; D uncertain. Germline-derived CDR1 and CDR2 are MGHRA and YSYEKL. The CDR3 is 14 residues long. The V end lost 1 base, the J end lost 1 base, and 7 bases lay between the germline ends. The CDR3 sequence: CASSQARGNYGYTF. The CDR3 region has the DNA TGCGCCAGCAGCCAAGCACGGGGTAACTATGGCTACACCTTC.

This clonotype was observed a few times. The CDR3 protein is CASRRLGRYVNMGNTEAFF. The CDR3 DNA reads as TGTGCCAGCCGAAGATTGGGCAGGTACGTCAACATGGGTAACACTGAAGCTTTCTTT. This chain joins TRBV28 and TRBJ1-1; unclear D gene. Germline CDR1 and CDR2: MDHEN and SYDVKM. This CDR3 has 19 residues. V shed 8 bases and J shed 2 bases, with 30 bases lying between them.

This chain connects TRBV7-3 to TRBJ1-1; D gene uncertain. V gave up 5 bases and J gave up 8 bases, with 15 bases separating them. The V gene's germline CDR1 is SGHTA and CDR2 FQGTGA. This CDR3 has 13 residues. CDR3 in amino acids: CASSRISQSEAFF. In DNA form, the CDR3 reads TGTGCCAGCAGCCGGATTAGTCAGTCCGAAGCTTTCTTT.

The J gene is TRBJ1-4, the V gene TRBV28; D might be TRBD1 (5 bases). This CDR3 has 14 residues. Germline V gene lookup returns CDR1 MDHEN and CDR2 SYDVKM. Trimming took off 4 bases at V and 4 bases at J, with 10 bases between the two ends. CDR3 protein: CASSSRGDNEKLFF. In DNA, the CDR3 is TGTGCCAGCAGTTCACGGGGGGATAATGAAAAACTGTTTTTT.

The CDR3 protein is CASSRGQGEQGPQHF. The CDR3 DNA reads TGTGCCAGCAGCCGGGGACAGGGTGAACAAGGGCCCCAGCATTTT. The rearrangement joins TRBV5-5 to TRBJ1-5, with 9 bases matching TRBD1. The CDR3 loop spans 15 amino acids. Looked up from germline, CDR1 is SGHKS and CDR2 is YYEKEE (reference sequence). V lost 4 bases, J lost 9 bases, and 11 bases stayed unmatched.

The CDR3: CAWSVELNTEAFF. CDR3 nucleotides: TGTGCCTGGAGTGTGGAACTGAACACTGAAGCTTTCTTT. This chain connects TRBV30 to TRBJ1-1; no reliable D call. This CDR3 comprises 13 residues. From germline, CDR1 is GTSNPN and CDR2 SVGIG (reference sequence). Trimming left V 0 bases short and J 0 bases short, with 5 bases between.

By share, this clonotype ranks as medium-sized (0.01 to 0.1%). CDR3 sequence (DNA): TGCAGTGCTAGAAACAGGGACTATGGCTACACCTTC. As protein: CSARNRDYGYTF. The gene calls are TRBV20-1 and TRBJ1-2, with a possible D match to TRBD1 (6 bases). There are 12 residues in the CDR3. The V and J ends lost 2 bases and 3 bases respectively, with 7 bases between them. Germline values: CDR1 DFQATT, CDR2 SNEGSKA (reference sequence).